The next 27 T cell receptor beta chains were all read from a single sample in a study of T cells in Graves' hyperthyroidism and ophthalmopathy. RNA transcripts gave rise to amplified TCR beta CDR3 regions. Researchers ran a first-round RT-PCR on the TCR CDR3 using the HTBI primer set. Using its own MiXCR run on the multiplex PCR reads, TCRdb lists one record per CDR3 protein. The data contain approximately 610,000 distinct CDR3 sequences, approximately 16% of them singletons. Sequenced: blood. The receptors derive from a woman aged 18-35 years with Graves' hyperthyroidism.

The chain recombines TRBV19 with TRBJ2-6, with a weak D call TRBD1 (6 bases). V gave up 8 bases and J gave up 0 bases, with 11 bases separating them. The germline CDR1 and CDR2 sequences are LNHDA and SQIVND (reference sequence). The CDR3 loop spans 15 amino acids. The CDR3 is CASRDIPSGANVLTF. CDR3 coding DNA: TGTGCCAGTCGGGACATCCCCTCTGGGGCCAACGTCCTGACTTTC.

This clonotype was seen repeatedly, ten times or more. V is TRBV14 and J is TRBJ2-1; 12 positions match TRBD1. Germline loops: CDR1 SGHDN, CDR2 FVKESK. The CDR3 length is 16 residues. J gave up 5 bases and V 3 bases, and 5 bases lay outside the gene matches. CDR3 coding DNA: TGTGCCAGCAGCCAGTTGGGACAGGGGGCCCACAATGAGCAGTTCTTC. It translates to CASSQLGQGAHNEQFF.

This clonotype has just a few counts. The CDR3 here is CASRLRGQAGYGYTF. The CDR3 DNA is TGTGCCAGTAGGCTGCGGGGACAGGCTGGCTATGGCTACACCTTC. This chain connects TRBV19 to TRBJ1-2; 8 bases agree with TRBD1. V was clipped by 6 bases and J by 4 bases; unmatched bases: 10. In germline, CDR1 is LNHDA, CDR2 SQIVND (reference sequence). This CDR3 is 15 amino acids long.

This clonotype came up once. The rearrangement joins TRBV30 to TRBJ1-1, with unresolved D. V was trimmed by 0 bases and J by 2 bases, leaving 4 bases between them. The V gene's germline CDR1 is GTSNPN and CDR2 SVGIG (reference sequence). The CDR3 is 12 residues long. CDR3 sequence: CAWSVSNTEAFF. CDR3 nucleotides: TGTGCCTGGAGTGTAAGTAACACTGAAGCTTTCTTT.

This clonotype occurred a few times. The rearrangement links TRBV6-5 to TRBJ2-3, with TRBD2 as a possible D gene (6 bases). V shed 0 bases and J shed 1 base, with 11 bases lying between them. The CDR3 extends over 16 amino acids. Looked up from germline, CDR1 is MNHEY and CDR2 is SVGAGI. The CDR3 region is CASSYSRGGGTDTQYF. The CDR3 coding sequence is TGTGCCAGCAGTTACTCGAGGGGCGGGGGCACAGATACGCAGTATTTT.

This clonotype has at least ten counts. This sequence joins TRBV5-1 and TRBJ2-1, with 9 bases aligning to TRBD2. This CDR3 contains 16 residues. The junction had 2 bases not matched to a gene; V was cut back by 0 bases and J by 1 base. CDR1 and CDR2 from the germline V gene are SGHRS and YFSETQ. The CDR3 here is CASSLEAGGSYNEQFF. CDR3 nucleotides: TGCGCCAGCAGCTTGGAGGCGGGAGGGTCCTACAATGAGCAGTTCTTC.

This clonotype was recorded many times. The chain combines TRBV4-3 with TRBJ1-5; the D is unclear. V was cut by 4 bases and J by 0 bases, with 7 bases left in between. CDR1 and CDR2 from the germline V gene are LGHNA and YSLEER. The CDR3 has 14 residues. The CDR3: CASSLDHSNQPQHF. For the CDR3, the DNA is TGCGCCAGCAGCCTAGACCATAGCAATCAGCCCCAGCATTTT.

This clonotype has a count of ten or more. This rearrangement joins TRBV2 to TRBJ1-5; possible D gene TRBD1, 6 bases. The CDR3 is made up of 15 amino acids. Deletions cut 6 bases from V and 2 bases from J, with 14 bases between. Per the germline V gene, CDR1 is SNHLY and CDR2 is FYNNEI. DNA for the CDR3: TGTGCCAGCAGCCGGGGGGGGGGCGGCAATCAGCCCCAGCATTTT. This codes for CASSRGGGGNQPQHF.

The chain uses TRBV2 and TRBJ2-2; D gene unclear. The CDR3 loop spans 13 amino acids. V was cut by 7 bases and J by 0 bases, with 6 bases left in between. Germline V lookup: CDR1 SNHLY, CDR2 FYNNEI. The CDR3 is CASMRANTGELFF. The DNA for the CDR3 is TGTGCCAGCATGAGAGCGAACACCGGGGAGCTGTTTTTT.

This chain links TRBV20-1 with TRBJ1-1; maybe TRBD1 (5 bases). V gave up 4 bases and J gave up 6 bases, with 27 bases separating them. The length of the CDR3 is 17 residues. Germline assignment: CDR1 DFQATT and CDR2 SNEGSKA (reference sequence). CDR3: CSAKEFEQVDFIAEAFF. The CDR3 DNA follows: TGCAGTGCTAAGGAATTTGAACAGGTGGACTTCATCGCTGAAGCTTTCTTT.

As regards this clonotype: One junction end does not reproduce the germline sequence, and a read error may be involved. The chain combines TRBV7-8 with TRBJ2-3; TRBD1 is a possible D gene (6 bases). The CDR3 has 13 amino acids. From germline, CDR1 is SGHVS and CDR2 FQNEAQ. The chain's CDR3 is CASSVRGSDMQYF. CDR3 DNA sequence: TGTGCCAGCAGCGTGAGGGGGAGCGATATGCAGTATTTT.

The CDR3 region is CASSQVGLAAGQEQYF. The CDR3 DNA reads as TGTGCCAGCAGCCAAGTCGGACTAGCGGCCGGCCAGGAGCAGTACTTC. The J gene is TRBJ2-7, the V gene TRBV14; TRBD2 matches 10 bases. The CDR3 runs 16 residues. After removal of 1 base from V and 7 bases from J, the junction contained 10 bases not matched to a gene. Germline CDR1 is SGHDN and CDR2 is FVKESK.

This clonotype was detected only a few times. CDR3 region: CASSADRGYTGELFF. In DNA form, the CDR3 reads TGTGCCAGCAGTGCGGACAGGGGGTACACCGGGGAGCTGTTTTTT. V usage is TRBV12-3 or TRBV12-4 and J usage is TRBJ2-2, with 10 bases fitting TRBD1. V dropped 5 bases and J dropped 3; count of bases not matched to a gene: 3. The CDR3 consists of 15 residues.

This clonotype was counted ten times or more. The rearrangement joins TRBV5-1 to TRBJ2-2; a weak D match, TRBD1 (5 bases). The CDR3 is 15 amino acids. V gave up 2 bases and J gave up 7 bases, with 15 bases separating them. From germline, CDR1 is SGHRS and CDR2 YFSETQ. The CDR3 bases are TGCGCCAGCAGCTTTGATGCAGGGTTCGGCGGGGAGCTGTTTTTT. Translating it yields CASSFDAGFGGELFF.

This clonotype was counted at least ten times. The CDR3 DNA follows: TGTGCCAGCAGCTCACAGGGGGCCGGGGCAGAGACCCAGTACTTC. This gives the protein CASSSQGAGAETQYF. The chain combines TRBV7-2 with TRBJ2-5; 9 bases map to TRBD1. V lost 4 bases and J lost 4; bases outside the gene matches: 7. The germline V gene has CDR1 SGHTA and CDR2 FQGNSA. The CDR3 contains 15 residues.

This clonotype came up a few times. V is TRBV27 and J is TRBJ1-6; D is unclear. Germline V lookup: CDR1 MNHEY, CDR2 SMNVEV (reference sequence). The CDR3 loop spans 13 amino acids. Trimming stripped 8 bases from V and 0 bases from J, with 5 bases between. CDR3 nucleotide sequence: TGTGCCAGCGGCCCCTCCTATAATTCACCCCTCCACTTT. Translating it yields CASGPSYNSPLHF.

V usage is TRBV6-2 or TRBV6-3 and J usage is TRBJ1-1; D unresolved. CDR1 is MNHEY, CDR2 SVGEGT, per germline. The ends were cut back, 7 bases at V and 1 base at J, with 16 bases in the middle. This CDR3 has 15 amino acids. This CDR3 is CASIPYGRENTEAFF. The DNA of the CDR3 is TGTGCCAGCATCCCTTACGGACGGGAGAACACTGAAGCTTTCTTT.

The chain recombines TRBV5-8 with TRBJ1-2; unclear D gene. V lost 4 bases, J lost 8 bases, and 9 bases lay in between. Looked up from germline, CDR1 is SGHTS and CDR2 is YDEGEE. CDR3 size: 11 residues. CDR3 bases: TGTGCCAGCAGCCGCGCGTGGGGCTACACCTTC. Translating gives CASSRAWGYTF. Full variable domain (rest looked up from reference TRBV5-8 and TRBJ1-2): EAGVTQSPTHLIKTRGQQATLRCSPISGHTSVYWYQQALGLGLQFLLWYDEGEERNRGNFPPRFSGRQFPNYSSELNVNALELEDSALYLCASSRAWGYTFGSGTRLTVV.

The chain joins TRBV29-1 to TRBJ1-2, with D perhaps TRBD1 (5 bases). This CDR3 has 11 residues. Germline CDR1 and CDR2: SQVTM and ANQGSEA. V lost 6 bases, J lost 8 bases, and 13 bases lay in between. The chain's CDR3 is CSVTLGRGYTF. For the CDR3, the DNA is TGCAGCGTGACGTTGGGACGAGGCTACACCTTC. The full variable domain, in which reference TRBV29-1 and TRBJ1-2 provide the parts outside the CDR3, is SAVISQKPSRDICQRGTSLTIQCQVDSQVTMMFWYRQQPGQSLTLIATANQGSEATYESGFVIDKFPISRPNLTFSTLTVSNMSPEDSSIYLCSVTLGRGYTFGSGTRLTVV.

The table lists this clonotype with a few counts. The chain's CDR3 is CASSQVFAATYEQYF. In DNA form, the CDR3 reads TGCGCCAGCAGCCAAGTTTTCGCAGCAACCTACGAGCAGTACTTC. The chain combines TRBV4-1 with TRBJ2-7; unclear D gene. This CDR3 contains 15 residues. The V gene's germline CDR1 is MGHRA and CDR2 YSYEKL. V lost 1 base and J lost 2, with 12 bases in between.

This clonotype was recorded at least ten times. V gene TRBV28 combines with J gene TRBJ1-1; D ambiguous. The CDR3 consists of 16 residues. Trimming removed 0 bases at V and 1 base at J, with 12 bases between. Germline loops: CDR1 MDHEN, CDR2 SYDVKM. CDR3 DNA sequence: TGTGCCAGCAGTTTATGGCGGCAGCTACAGAACACTGAAGCTTTCTTT. It encodes CASSLWRQLQNTEAFF.

This clonotype was detected many times. The V call is TRBV6-1, the J call TRBJ2-2; D gene uncertain. V was cut by 5 bases and J by 4 bases, with 11 bases left in between. Germline V gene lookup returns CDR1 MNHNS and CDR2 SASEGT. The CDR3 spans 14 residues. The CDR3 nucleotides are TGTGCCAGCAGTCCGCCTTCGGGCACCGGGGAGCTGTTTTTT. Its translation is CASSPPSGTGELFF.

This rearrangement joins TRBV20-1 to TRBJ2-5, with D tentatively TRBD1 (6 bases). Germline V CDR1 and CDR2: DFQATT, SNEGSKA (reference sequence). The V end was cut by 5 bases, the J end by 8 bases, with 24 bases between. The CDR3 extends over 15 amino acids. The CDR3, as DNA: TGCAGTGCTCAAACAACCCACAGGGTTCAGGAAACCCAGTACTTC. This translates into CSAQTTHRVQETQYF.

This clonotype was seen ten or more times. The V gene is TRBV7-9, the J gene TRBJ2-1; D is perhaps TRBD2 (6 bases). The CDR3 is 16 amino acids. V was cut by 1 base and J by 0 bases, with 10 bases left in between. CDR1 and CDR2 from the germline V gene are SEHNR and FQNEAQ (reference sequence). In DNA form, the CDR3 reads TGTGCCAGCAGCTTAGTGGGTAGCGGCTCCTACAATGAGCAGTTCTTC. Translation: CASSLVGSGSYNEQFF.

This clonotype was picked up a small number of times. One end of the junction is discordant with germline, which a read error may explain. The chain joins TRBV6-1 to TRBJ2-3; D uncertain. Germline assignment: CDR1 MNHNS and CDR2 SASEGT. This CDR3 has 16 residues. The CDR3 region has the DNA TGTGCCGGCAGTCGTCCCCCTTATCGGAGCACAGATACGCAGTATTTT. Its translation: CAGSRPPYRSTDTQYF.

This clonotype showed up just a few times. The chain has TRBV6-2 or TRBV6-3 and TRBJ2-7; tentatively, D is TRBD2 (6 bases). The ends were cut back, 6 bases at V and 0 bases at J, with 12 bases in the middle. The germline gives CDR1 MNHEY, CDR2 SVGEGT. The CDR3 is 14 residues long. The CDR3 coding sequence is TGTGCCAGCAGCGGGACTTCCAGCTCCTACGAGCAGTACTTC. It yields the protein CASSGTSSSYEQYF.

This clonotype has a count of ten or more. The rearrangement uses TRBV3-1 and TRBJ1-5, with no clear D. Trimming pared 3 bases from V and 2 bases from J, leaving 8 bases between. The V gene's germline CDR1 is LGHDT and CDR2 YNNKEL (reference sequence). This CDR3 has 14 amino acids. In DNA form, the CDR3 reads TGTGCCAGCAGCCATGGTAGGGGCAATCAGCCCCAGCATTTT. This sequence encodes CASSHGRGNQPQHF.